The 27 T cell receptor beta chains in this list originate from one sample, sequenced in a study of blood T cell repertoires in COVID-19 (dated by TCRdb to about 2020). Preparation of the library involved the immunoSEQ multiplex PCR assay. TCRdb limited this immuneACCESS table to in-frame rearrangements with V and J called. A share of clones is missing; checked studies link under half to unresolved V genes, and the rest is unexplained. For this sample there are roughly 60,000 clones; more than 80% appear just once. Clones ranked in the top ten supply more than 12% of the sample. Sequencing was carried out using peripheral blood. These receptors were taken from an older man with acute or convalescent COVID-19.

The chain is built from TRBV19 and TRBJ1-2, with D unresolved. Germline CDR1 and CDR2: LNHDA and SQIVND (reference sequence). CDR3 length equals 14 residues. Deletions cut 5 bases from V and 3 bases from J, with 13 bases between. CDR3 protein: CASSGPFAYYGYTF. The CDR3 nucleotides are TGTGCCAGTAGTGGGCCGTTCGCCTACTATGGCTACACCTTC.

The V gene is TRBV7-2, the J gene TRBJ2-4; TRBD1 agrees at 8 bases. Trimming cost V 6 bases and J 10 bases; bases outside gene matches: 11. CDR1 and CDR2 from the germline V gene are SGHTA and FQGNSA. This CDR3 is 14 amino acids long. The CDR3 coding sequence is TGTGCCAGCAGAGGACAGGGAATTTTAGGAATTCAGTACTTC. Amino acids: CASRGQGILGIQYF.

This chain uses TRBV6-5 with TRBJ1-2; D is undetermined. The germline V and J ends were trimmed by 6 bases and 0 bases, with 11 bases remaining between them. The CDR3 totals 14 residues. Germline CDR1 and CDR2: MNHEY and SVGAGI. CDR3 region: CASSRLSANYGYTF. The CDR3 DNA is TGTGCCAGCAGCCGACTCAGTGCTAACTATGGCTACACCTTC.

This clone was observed once. This chain connects TRBV10-3 to TRBJ1-2; 9 nucleotides line up with TRBD1. The CDR3 is 13 residues long. With V trimmed by 10 bases and J by 8 bases, 11 bases remained unmatched. Germline V CDR1 and CDR2: ENHRY, SYGVKD. The CDR3 here is CATRGDRAYGYTF. CDR3 DNA sequence: TGTGCCACCAGGGGGGACAGGGCTTACGGCTACACCTTC.

In DNA form, the CDR3 reads TGTGCCAGCAGTTCCGCCGGGACAAGAGGTTCACCCCTCCACTTT. Translation gives CASSSAGTRGSPLHF. The chain recombines TRBV6-5 with TRBJ1-6, with D possibly TRBD1 on 6 matching bases. The V end was cut by 4 bases, the J end by 9 bases, with 16 bases between. The CDR3 has 15 amino acids. Germline V gives CDR1 MNHEY, CDR2 SVGAGI.

This rearrangement joins TRBV5-5 to TRBJ2-5; TRBD2 matches at 10 bases. Germline V gives CDR1 SGHKS, CDR2 YYEKEE (reference sequence). V lost 1 base to trimming and J lost 1 base; unmatched junction nucleotides: 1. The CDR3 loop spans 15 amino acids. The CDR3 is CASSLSGGGQETQYF. The CDR3 DNA is TGTGCCAGCAGCTTGAGCGGGGGGGGCCAAGAGACCCAGTACTTC. Together with reference TRBV5-5 and TRBJ2-5, the CDR3 gives the full variable domain: DAGVTQSPTHLIKTRGQQVTLRCSPISGHKSVSWYQQVLGQGPQFIFQYYEKEERGRGNFPDRFSARQFPNYSSELNVNALLLGDSALYLCASSLSGGGQETQYFGPGTRLLVL.

The V gene is TRBV28, the J gene TRBJ1-5; D unresolved. The V end lost 2 bases, the J end lost 4 bases, and 3 bases lay between the germline ends. The CDR3 extends over 12 amino acids. Germline V gene sequence: CDR1 MDHEN, CDR2 SYDVKM. The CDR3 DNA follows: TGTGCCAGCAGTTTACCGAATCAGCCCCAGCATTTT. This gives the protein CASSLPNQPQHF.

This clone was detected only a few times. This chain links TRBV10-1 with TRBJ1-2; D unclear. Germline-derived CDR1 and CDR2 are WNHNN and SYGVQD (reference sequence). The CDR3 length is 12 residues. Trimming pared 3 bases from V and 0 bases from J, leaving 2 bases between. The CDR3 region is CASSDTNYGYTF. The DNA of the CDR3 is TGCGCCAGCAGTGACACTAACTATGGCTACACCTTC.

This sequence joins TRBV7-2 and TRBJ1-2; D call uncertain. Trimming removed 5 bases from V and 9 bases from J, with 16 bases in between. The CDR3 runs to 13 residues. Looked up from germline, CDR1 is SGHTA and CDR2 is FQGNSA. CDR3 sequence: CASSRDQQRSYTF. CDR3 DNA: TGTGCCAGCAGCCGGGATCAACAACGTAGCTACACCTTC.

CDR3 in DNA: TGTGCCAGCAGCATCCCCCGAGGAGACAATGAGCAGTTCTTC. As protein: CASSIPRGDNEQFF. V is TRBV13 and J is TRBJ2-1; no reliable D call. Germline V lookup: CDR1 PRHDT, CDR2 FYEKMQ (reference sequence). V was shortened by 5 bases and J by 5 bases, with 13 bases between the two germline ends. The CDR3 sequence is 14 residues long.

The chain couples TRBV6-1 to TRBJ2-1; TRBD2 agrees at 8 bases. CDR1 is MNHNS, CDR2 SASEGT, per germline. The CDR3 has 15 amino acids. J lost 9 bases, V lost 3 bases, and 10 bases had no gene match. The CDR3 protein is CASSDAGGRRGEQFF. CDR3 nucleotide sequence: TGTGCCAGCAGTGACGCGGGGGGCCGGCGAGGTGAGCAGTTCTTC.

This clone has a handful of counts. This rearrangement joins TRBV6-5 to TRBJ2-5; tentatively, D is TRBD2 (5 bases). Trimming took 6 bases from V and 6 from J, leaving 17 bases between them. Germline V gene data show CDR1 as MNHEY and CDR2 as SVGAGI. The CDR3 totals 14 residues. Here the CDR3 DNA reads TGTGCCAGCAGGATGGACTTTTCAGTAAAGACCCAGTACTTC. Encoded protein: CASRMDFSVKTQYF.

The J gene is TRBJ1-6, the V gene TRBV9; no definite D call. This CDR3 is built from 16 residues. V lost 4 bases, J lost 10 bases, and 21 bases lay in between. Looked up from germline, CDR1 is SGDLS and CDR2 is YYNGEE. The DNA of the CDR3 is TGTGCCAGCAGCCCCTCCGGGATCCTCTCGCACTCACCCCTCCACTTT. As protein: CASSPSGILSHSPLHF.

The J gene is TRBJ1-2, the V gene TRBV6-1; tentative D call: TRBD1 (5 bases). V shed 0 bases and J shed 8 bases, with 19 bases lying between them. The CDR3 contains 16 residues. Germline-derived CDR1 and CDR2 are MNHNS and SASEGT. The CDR3 here is CASSEAVTGSWRGYTF. The CDR3 region has the DNA TGTGCCAGCAGTGAAGCCGTTACAGGCTCCTGGCGGGGCTACACCTTC.

The chain carries TRBV5-8 and TRBJ1-5; D uncertain. The CDR3 runs to 13 residues. CDR1 SGHTS and CDR2 YDEGEE come from the germline V gene. V lost 4 bases, J lost 9 bases, and 14 bases lay in between. CDR3 nucleotides: TGTGCCAGCAGCCCCCCCGGGTTGGGGCCCCAGCATTTT. Protein sequence: CASSPPGLGPQHF.

The chain recombines TRBV6-5 with TRBJ1-6; D might be TRBD1 (5 bases). Germline V lookup: CDR1 MNHEY, CDR2 SVGAGI. The CDR3 totals 13 residues. V dropped 6 bases and J dropped 7 bases, with 10 bases sitting between them. The CDR3 nucleotides are TGTGCCAGCAGACCTACAGGAAATTCACCCCTCCACTTT. This gives the protein CASRPTGNSPLHF.

This sequence joins TRBV19 and TRBJ1-5, with a tentative D call TRBD1 (5 bases). Germline CDR1 is LNHDA and CDR2 is SQIVND (reference sequence). Trimming removed 7 bases at V and 9 bases at J, with 13 bases between. The CDR3 has 12 residues. CDR3 region: CASNARGVPQHF. CDR3 DNA sequence: TGTGCCAGTAACGCTCGGGGGGTGCCCCAGCATTTT.

The rearrangement joins TRBV25-1 to TRBJ2-7, with unresolved D. Germline lookup yields CDR1 MGHDK and CDR2 SYGVNS. This CDR3 spans 13 amino acids. The V end lost 4 bases, the J end lost 6 bases, and 13 bases lay between the germline ends. CDR3 sequence: CASSGSETSEQYF. In nucleotides, the CDR3 is TGTGCCAGCAGTGGATCAGAAACCTCCGAGCAGTACTTC.

The chain combines TRBV13 with TRBJ2-2; tentatively, D is TRBD1 (6 bases). The germline CDR1 and CDR2 sequences are PRHDT and FYEKMQ (reference sequence). The CDR3 covers 15 residues. V was shortened by 4 bases and J by 0 bases, with 9 bases between the two germline ends. CDR3: CASSSGQPNTGELFF. The CDR3 DNA is TGTGCCAGCAGCTCGGGACAACCGAACACCGGGGAGCTGTTTTTT.

The chain employs TRBV19 and TRBJ1-2, with 8 bases aligning to TRBD1. Germline CDR1 reads LNHDA; CDR2 reads SQIVND (reference sequence). The CDR3 covers 16 residues. Unmatched junction bases numbered 10, after V lost 6 bases and J lost 1 base. The CDR3 nucleotides are TGTGCCAGTAGAAGGCCGGGACAGGCTCATAACTATGGCTACACCTTC. It yields the protein CASRRPGQAHNYGYTF.

The V gene is TRBV9, the J gene TRBJ2-5, with TRBD2 matching over 12 bases. After removal of 3 bases from V and 7 bases from J, the junction contained 7 bases not matched to a gene. The CDR3 totals 15 residues. Germline loops: CDR1 SGDLS, CDR2 YYNGEE. The CDR3 spells CASSARLAGVVTQYF. The CDR3, as DNA: TGTGCCAGCAGCGCGCGACTAGCGGGGGTTGTGACCCAGTACTTC.

The chain's CDR3 is CATSGVSDRDTEAFF. The CDR3 region has the DNA TGTGCCACCAGCGGGGTTTCGGACAGGGACACTGAAGCTTTCTTT. The V gene is TRBV15, the J gene TRBJ1-1; 8 nucleotides align to TRBD1. Germline V gene sequence: CDR1 LNHNV, CDR2 YYDKDF (reference sequence). The junction had 8 bases not matched to a gene; V was cut back by 5 bases and J by 3 bases. The CDR3 loop spans 15 amino acids.

The chain uses TRBV3-1 (or the pseudogene TRBV3-2) and TRBJ2-7, with TRBD2 matching over 9 bases. The germline V gene has CDR1 LGHDT and CDR2 YNNKEL (reference sequence). Losses at the gene ends were 4 bases for V and 3 bases for J; bases not matched to a gene: 10. This CDR3 is built from 16 residues. CDR3 amino acids: CASSPSGGPLNYEQYF. The CDR3 DNA reads TGTGCCAGCAGCCCAAGCGGGGGGCCATTGAACTACGAGCAGTACTTC.

Only a few counts were recorded for this clone. The chain joins TRBV27 to TRBJ1-4; TRBD1 agrees at 7 bases. The V and J ends lost 0 bases and 5 bases, in that order; junction bases with no gene match: 0. CDR1 MNHEY and CDR2 SMNVEV come from the germline V gene (reference sequence). The CDR3 covers 14 residues. The CDR3 nucleotides read TGTGCCAGCAGTTTATCGGGACAGAATGAAAAACTGTTTTTT. Its translation is CASSLSGQNEKLFF.

The chain has TRBV13 and TRBJ2-1; D unclear. The CDR3 extends over 16 amino acids. Germline V gene sequence: CDR1 PRHDT, CDR2 FYEKMQ (reference sequence). V lost 5 bases and J 6 bases, leaving 20 bases between the germline ends. The CDR3 coding sequence is TGTGCCAGCAGCCCCCCGACCCGCGTAGGCGGCAATGAGCAGTTCTTC. Its translation is CASSPPTRVGGNEQFF. Based on the CDR3 plus reference TRBV13 and TRBJ2-1, the full variable domain is AAGVIQSPRHLIKEKRETATLKCYPIPRHDTVYWYQQGPGQDPQFLISFYEKMQSDKGSIPDRFSAQQFSDYHSELNMSSLELGDSALYFCASSPPTRVGGNEQFFGPGTRLTVL.

This clone was counted only a few times. The chain recombines TRBV19 with TRBJ1-2; D might be TRBD1 (5 bases). The CDR3 is made up of 15 amino acids. CDR1 is LNHDA and CDR2 is SQIVND in the germline V gene (reference sequence). Trimming stripped 7 bases from V and 4 bases from J, with 19 bases between. CDR3 amino acids: CASIPTEATSYGYTF. CDR3 in DNA: TGTGCCAGTATCCCGACAGAAGCGACTAGCTATGGCTACACCTTC.

Turning to this clone: An end of the junction does not agree with germline; a read error may underlie this. The CDR3, as DNA: TGCGCCAGCAGCGTCCAGGGTTTTCCCCCACACTTC. Its translation: CASSVQGFPPHF. The genes are TRBV5-1 and TRBJ2-7, with D perhaps TRBD1 (5 bases). Germline V gives CDR1 SGHRS, CDR2 YFSETQ. The CDR3 is 12 amino acids.